A single sample is the source of the 15 T cell receptor beta chains below, sequenced in a study of control samples from healthy donors and cancer patients (TCRdb year 2020). The method behind the library was the immunoSEQ multiplex PCR assay. TCRdb limited this immuneACCESS table to in-frame rearrangements with V and J called. A share of clones is missing; checked studies link under half to unresolved V genes, and the rest is unexplained. A total of tens of thousands of clones appear in this sample, 94% of them only once. More than 20% of the sample is in the top ten clones. The sequenced sample consisted of blood. All receptors come from a man in his 60s in good health.

The rearrangement links TRBV9 to TRBJ1-3; weak D call: TRBD1 (5 bases). V was shortened by 0 bases and J by 0 bases, with 16 bases between the two germline ends. CDR1 and CDR2 from the germline V gene are SGDLS and YYNGEE. This CDR3 spans 18 amino acids. The DNA of the CDR3 is TGTGCCAGCAGCGTAGCGGTCAGGGCGATGCCCTCTGGAAACACCATATATTTT. This encodes CASSVAVRAMPSGNTIYF.

The V and J genes are TRBV5-4 and TRBJ2-1; TRBD2 matches at 9 bases. The CDR3 has 16 amino acids. The germline V gene has CDR1 SGHNT and CDR2 YYREEE (reference sequence). V shed 1 base and J 7 bases; nucleotides not matched to a gene: 9. The CDR3 sequence: CASSLRRTSEGNEQFF. The CDR3 region has the DNA TGTGCCAGCAGCTTGAGGCGGACTAGCGAGGGGAATGAGCAGTTCTTC.

With regard to this clone: One end of the junction fails to match germline, which may point to a read error. The rearrangement joins TRBV11-2 to TRBJ2-7; perhaps TRBD1 as D (5 bases). Germline assignment: CDR1 SGHAT and CDR2 FQNNGV. The CDR3 consists of 12 residues. The CDR3 sequence is CASSLDSYEQYF. In nucleotides, the CDR3 is TGTGCCAGCAGCCTAGACAGCTACGAGCAGTACTTC.

The chain joins TRBV7-2 to TRBJ1-5, with TRBD1 matching 8 bases. The V gene end was trimmed by 1 base and the J gene end by 6 bases; junction bases not matched to a gene: 8. From germline, CDR1 is SGHTA and CDR2 FQGNSA. The CDR3 runs 16 residues. The CDR3 region is CASSLVSVQGGQPQHF. Written as DNA, the CDR3 is TGTGCCAGCAGCTTAGTTTCGGTACAGGGGGGTCAGCCCCAGCATTTT.

The chain carries TRBV9 and TRBJ2-7; possible D gene TRBD2, 6 bases. Germline V lookup: CDR1 SGDLS, CDR2 YYNGEE. The CDR3 loop spans 15 amino acids. Trimming cost V 0 bases and J 5 bases, with 15 bases left between them. DNA of the CDR3: TGTGCCAGCAGCGTAGATTTCCGGGAGATCGACGAGCAGTACTTC. This encodes CASSVDFREIDEQYF.

The chain carries TRBV14 and TRBJ1-1; D call uncertain. V was shortened by 1 base and J by 1 base, with 7 bases between the two germline ends. CDR1 and CDR2 from the germline V gene are SGHDN and FVKESK. The CDR3 contains 14 residues. The DNA of the CDR3 is TGTGCCAGCAGCCAAGGATACGGGAACACTGAAGCTTTCTTT. Residues: CASSQGYGNTEAFF.

This clone showed up just once. The chain is built from TRBV18 and TRBJ1-5; tentatively, D is TRBD1 (6 bases). V was clipped by 3 bases and J by 2 bases, with 8 bases between them. Germline lookup yields CDR1 KGHSH and CDR2 LQKENI. The CDR3 consists of 14 residues. As DNA, the CDR3 is TGTGCCAGCTCACCCAACAGGGGCAATCAGCCCCAGCATTTT. As protein: CASSPNRGNQPQHF.

The rearrangement uses TRBV7-3 and TRBJ2-1; D perhaps matches TRBD2 (6 bases). The CDR3 is made up of 14 amino acids. V was clipped by 8 bases and J by 4 bases, with 15 bases between them. The V gene's germline CDR1 is SGHTA and CDR2 FQGTGA. DNA of the CDR3: TGTGCCAGCTCCGGGACTGGGTCTTACAATGAGCAGTTCTTC. This encodes CASSGTGSYNEQFF.

This clone is labeled medium-sized (0.01 to 0.1%). The chain uses TRBV9 and TRBJ1-5; possibly TRBD1 for D (6 bases). Trimming cost V 5 bases and J 0 bases, with 18 bases left between them. Germline CDR1 SGDLS, CDR2 YYNGEE. The CDR3 has 17 amino acids. Here the CDR3 DNA reads TGTGCCAGCAGAGCAACCGGGACACTTTATAGCAATCAGCCCCAGCATTTT. It is translated as CASRATGTLYSNQPQHF.

The chain recombines TRBV3-1 (or the pseudogene TRBV3-2) with TRBJ2-7; 9 bases map to TRBD1. This CDR3 comprises 17 residues. The ends lost 4 bases at V and 5 bases at J; junction bases unmatched: 15. Germline V lookup: CDR1 LGHDT, CDR2 YNNKEL (reference sequence). In nucleotides, the CDR3 is TGTGCCAGCAGCCTAGCCGGGACAGGGACGGAGAGGAACGAGCAGTACTTC. It translates to CASSLAGTGTERNEQYF.

The rearrangement joins TRBV6-5 to TRBJ2-1; 7 bases map to TRBD1. The V segment lost 6 bases and the J segment 7 bases; nucleotides outside the gene matches: 9. This CDR3 comprises 14 residues. Germline V gene lookup returns CDR1 MNHEY and CDR2 SVGAGI. The CDR3 is CASSNRDRLNEQFF. In DNA, the CDR3 is TGTGCCAGCAGCAACAGGGACAGATTGAATGAGCAGTTCTTC.

This chain uses TRBV2 with TRBJ2-7; 7 positions match TRBD2. CDR3 length: 15 amino acids. Unmatched junction bases numbered 14, after V lost 6 bases and J lost 6 bases. Germline loops: CDR1 SNHLY, CDR2 FYNNEI. CDR3 sequence reads: CASRSDWGRAAEQYF. Here the CDR3 DNA reads TGTGCCAGCAGAAGTGACTGGGGGAGGGCCGCCGAGCAGTACTTC.

The chain uses TRBV18 and TRBJ1-5; the D is unclear. Trimming stripped 2 bases from V and 2 bases from J, with 10 bases between. Germline V CDR1 and CDR2: KGHSH, LQKENI. The CDR3 is made up of 15 amino acids. CDR3 nucleotides: TGTGCCAGCTCACCAAGGCCGTGGGGCAATCAGCCCCAGCATTTT. Its protein product is CASSPRPWGNQPQHF. The variable domain in full, with the rest retrieved from reference TRBV18 and TRBJ1-5, is NAGVMQNPRHLVRRRGQEARLRCSPMKGHSHVYWYRQLPEEGLKFMVYLQKENIIDESGMPKERFSAEFPKEGPSILRIQQVVRGDSAAYFCASSPRPWGNQPQHFGDGTRLSIL.

The chain combines TRBV4-1 with TRBJ1-6, with D unresolved. The V gene lost 3 bases and the J gene lost 15 bases, with 12 bases spanning the gap. Germline CDR1 MGHRA, CDR2 YSYEKL. The CDR3 length is 12 residues. The CDR3 reads CASSHPYSNLHF. The CDR3 nucleotides are TGCGCCAGCAGCCATCCCTACAGTAACCTCCACTTT.

The V call is TRBV5-8, the J call TRBJ2-7, with a weak D call TRBD2 (5 bases). CDR3 length: 13 amino acids. Trimming took off 0 bases at V and 9 bases at J, with 13 bases between the two ends. Germline-derived CDR1 and CDR2 are SGHTS and YDEGEE. The CDR3: CASSLVERSGQYF. CDR3 DNA: TGTGCCAGCAGCTTGGTAGAGAGGAGCGGGCAGTACTTC.